This T cell receptor (beta chain) originates from a study of chemoradiotherapy in HPV16-positive cancers. For the study at large: Candidate HPV-specific clones and shared TCR motifs came from two HPV16-positive patients.

Repeated repertoire sampling spanned the course of chemoradiotherapy. Findings of the study overall: Better recurrence-free survival went with HPV-responsive T-cell expansion in HPV16-positive patients. Only a couple of HPV16-positive patients supplied the functional HPV-specificity definition.

This CDR3 is 16 amino acids long. Comment on this clone: The antigen remains unidentified.

The method was immunoSEQ multiplex PCR; TCRdb's version includes in-frame clones alone and lacks a portion of them. The repertoire consists of approximately 4,600 clones, with almost 90% occurring once and the leading ten covering about 2.7%. The material sequenced was tumor tissue, taken from a patient who underwent chemoradiotherapy. The gene calls are TRBV21-1 and TRBJ2-1; the D call of TRBD1 is as the table states it, not checked on the DNA. TRBV21-1 is flagged as a pseudogene. The sequence was obtained from a human donor with HPV-associated anogenital cancer. CDR3: CASSKAGTDKPLPLFF. The DNA for the CDR3 is TGTGCCAGCAGCAAAGCTGGAACAGACAAGCCTCTGCCCCTTTTCTTC.